This T cell receptor beta chain was obtained from a study of cytomegalovirus exposure and HLA in healthy donors. Use of 60 Vbeta and 13 Jbeta primers characterized the PCR. Produced via immunoSEQ multiplex PCR; TCRdb's table is partial and in-frame only. The table has 150,000 to 200,000 clones, 70% to 80% seen once. Germline V CDR1 and CDR2: LNHDA, SQIVND (reference sequence). V was pared by 6 bases and J by 4 bases, with 9 bases of the junction left unmatched. The CDR3 runs to 15 residues. The chain joins TRBV19 to TRBJ2-5, with 9 bases lining up with TRBD2. The sequence was collected from a woman between 50 and 59 years old in good health and CMV-seronegative. The sample consisted of PBMCs. This CDR3 is CASSATRGGGETQYF. CDR3 nucleotide sequence: TGTGCCAGTAGCGCAACGCGGGGGGGAGGAGAGACCCAGTACTTC.